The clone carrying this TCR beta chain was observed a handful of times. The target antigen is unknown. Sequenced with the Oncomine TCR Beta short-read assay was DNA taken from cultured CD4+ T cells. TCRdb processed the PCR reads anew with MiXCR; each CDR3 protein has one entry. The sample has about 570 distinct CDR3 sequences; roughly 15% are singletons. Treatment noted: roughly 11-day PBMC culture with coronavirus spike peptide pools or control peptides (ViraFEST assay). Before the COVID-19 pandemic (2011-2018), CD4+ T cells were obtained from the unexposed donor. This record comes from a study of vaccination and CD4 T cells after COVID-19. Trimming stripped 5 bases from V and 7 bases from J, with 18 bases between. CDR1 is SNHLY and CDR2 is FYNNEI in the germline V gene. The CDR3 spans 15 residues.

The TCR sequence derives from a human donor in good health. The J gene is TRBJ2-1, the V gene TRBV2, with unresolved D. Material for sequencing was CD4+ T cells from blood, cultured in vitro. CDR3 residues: CASSPSRVLRNEQFF. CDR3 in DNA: TGTGCCAGCAGTCCGAGCCGGGTTCTAAGGAATGAGCAGTTCTTC.